This T cell receptor beta chain was sequenced for a study of vaccination effects on CD4 cells after COVID-19. Data came from immunoSEQ multiplex PCR; TCRdb stores just in-frame clones and leaves some out. This table has roughly 55,000 clones, 60% to 80% appearing once. The CDR3 totals 15 residues. Trimming at V came to 0 bases and at J to 9 bases, leaving 8 bases not matched to a gene. Germline assignment: CDR1 SGHRS and CDR2 YFSETQ. Pools of viral peptides were used by the ViraFEST assay to expand antigen-specific CD4+ T cells ahead of sequencing. With 10 to 11 days of culture completed, CD4+ T cells were isolated. Two-dose vaccination with either BNT162b2 or mRNA-1273 was given to the participants. In the case of this clone: Its antigen is still unknown.

The sequencing here drew on CD4+ T cells from PBMCs cultured with HCoV-OC43 spike peptides, taken after COVID-19 vaccination. Stated subset: HCoV-OC43 spike overlapping peptide pool stimulation. The V call is TRBV5-1, the J call TRBJ2-1; 8 nucleotides match TRBD2. The TCR comes from a human donor who received a COVID-19 vaccine. The CDR3 is CASSLVSGLGGEQFF. The CDR3 nucleotides are TGCGCCAGCAGCTTGGTTTCGGGACTAGGCGGTGAGCAGTTCTTC.